This T cell receptor (beta chain) was observed in a study of T cell responses to AZD1222 COVID-19 vaccine. Background on the study: Pooled samples include second doses given at about 4 or 12 weeks.

Repertoires were generated with immunoSEQ multiplex PCR, while TCRdb's copy carries only in-frame clones and drops some. The table lists about 140,000 clones, more than 85% of them singletons. The germline V gene has CDR1 MGHRA and CDR2 YSYEKL. V was cut by 4 bases and J by 8 bases, with 12 bases left in between. CDR3 length: 13 residues. About this clone itself: Its antigen is unknown.

Findings and caveats of the study: Spike-specific TCRs gained breadth and depth after people received two AZD1222 doses. Vaccine-associated CD4 TCRs ranged over spike, dominating at 160-218 and 743-854.

The receptor was derived from an adult in good health. This specimen consisted of peripheral blood, obtained on day 0 of AZD1222 vaccination. The V call is TRBV4-1, the J call TRBJ2-1; D uncertain. This CDR3 is CASSPGADDEQFF. CDR3 sequence (DNA): TGCGCCAGCAGCCCAGGCGCCGACGATGAGCAGTTCTTC.